This entry lists 2 T cell receptor beta chains sequenced from one sample in a study of blood T cell repertoires in COVID-19. Using immunoSEQ multiplex PCR, the repertoire was profiled, and TCRdb retains in-frame clones only, with some absent. The sample holds 130,000 to 150,000 clones; almost 90% are singletons and the top ten take roughly a tenth. Sequenced input: peripheral blood. These receptors were taken from a man aged 45-60 years with active or convalescent COVID-19.

This rearrangement joins TRBV6-2 or TRBV6-3 to TRBJ2-2; 8 nucleotides line up with TRBD2. The CDR3 loop spans 14 amino acids. CDR1 and CDR2 (germline): MNHEY, SVGEGT. The ends lost 6 bases at V and 3 bases at J; junction bases unmatched: 3. The CDR3 loop reads CASSSGSDTGELFF. The DNA of the CDR3 is TGTGCCAGCAGCAGCGGGAGTGACACCGGGGAGCTGTTTTTT.

For the CDR3, the DNA is TGCGCCAGCAGTCCCCGGGGGGCCACAGATACGCAGTATTTT. It yields the protein CASSPRGATDTQYF. The chain employs TRBV5-1 and TRBJ2-3, with D perhaps matching TRBD2 (7 bases). The V gene lost 5 bases and the J gene lost 2 bases, with 12 bases spanning the gap. Germline assignment: CDR1 SGHRS and CDR2 YFSETQ. The CDR3 runs to 14 residues.